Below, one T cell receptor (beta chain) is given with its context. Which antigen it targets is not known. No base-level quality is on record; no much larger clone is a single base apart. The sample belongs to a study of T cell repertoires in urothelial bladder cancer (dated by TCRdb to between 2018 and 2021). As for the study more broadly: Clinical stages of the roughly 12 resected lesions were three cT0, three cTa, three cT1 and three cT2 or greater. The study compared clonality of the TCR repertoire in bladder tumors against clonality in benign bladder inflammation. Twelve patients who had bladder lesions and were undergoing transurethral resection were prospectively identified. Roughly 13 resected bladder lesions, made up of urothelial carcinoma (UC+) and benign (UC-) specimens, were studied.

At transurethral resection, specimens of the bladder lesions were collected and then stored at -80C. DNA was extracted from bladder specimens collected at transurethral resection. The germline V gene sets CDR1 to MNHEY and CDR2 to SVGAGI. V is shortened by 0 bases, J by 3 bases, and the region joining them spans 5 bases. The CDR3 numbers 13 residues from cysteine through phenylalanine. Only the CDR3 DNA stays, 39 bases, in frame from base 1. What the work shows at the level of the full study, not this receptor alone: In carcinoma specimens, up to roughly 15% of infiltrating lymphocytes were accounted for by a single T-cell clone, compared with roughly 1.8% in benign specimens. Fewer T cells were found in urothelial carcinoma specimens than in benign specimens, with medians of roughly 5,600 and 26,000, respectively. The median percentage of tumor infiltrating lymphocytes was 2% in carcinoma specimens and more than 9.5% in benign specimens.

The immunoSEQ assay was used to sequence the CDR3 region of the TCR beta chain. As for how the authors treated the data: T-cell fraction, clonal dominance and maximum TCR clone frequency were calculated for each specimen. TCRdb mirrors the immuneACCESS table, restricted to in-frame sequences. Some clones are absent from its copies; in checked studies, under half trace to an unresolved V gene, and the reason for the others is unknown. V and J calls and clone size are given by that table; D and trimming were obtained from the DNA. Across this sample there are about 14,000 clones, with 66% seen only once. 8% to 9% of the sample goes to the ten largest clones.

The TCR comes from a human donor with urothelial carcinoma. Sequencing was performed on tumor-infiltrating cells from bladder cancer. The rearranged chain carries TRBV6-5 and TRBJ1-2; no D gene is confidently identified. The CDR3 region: CASSYSRHYGYTF. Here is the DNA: TGTGCCAGCAGTTACTCGAGACACTATGGCTACACCTTC.